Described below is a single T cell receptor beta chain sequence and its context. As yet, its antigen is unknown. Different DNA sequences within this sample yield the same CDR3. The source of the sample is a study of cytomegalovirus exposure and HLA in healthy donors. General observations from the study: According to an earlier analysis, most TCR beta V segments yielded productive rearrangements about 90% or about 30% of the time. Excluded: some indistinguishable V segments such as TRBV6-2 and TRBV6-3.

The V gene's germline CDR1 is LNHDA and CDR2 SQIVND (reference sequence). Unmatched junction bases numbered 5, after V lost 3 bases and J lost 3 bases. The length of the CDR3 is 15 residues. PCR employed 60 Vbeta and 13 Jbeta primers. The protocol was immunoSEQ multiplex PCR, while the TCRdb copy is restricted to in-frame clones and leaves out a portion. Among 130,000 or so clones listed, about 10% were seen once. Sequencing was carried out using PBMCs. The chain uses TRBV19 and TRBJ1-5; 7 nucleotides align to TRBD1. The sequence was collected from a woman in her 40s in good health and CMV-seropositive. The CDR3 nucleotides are TGTGCCAGTAGTATCGCTGACAGGGACAATCAGCCCCAGCATTTT. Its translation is CASSIADRDNQPQHF.